This T cell receptor beta chain stems from a study of lymphopenia after photon versus proton radiotherapy. Profiling relied on immunoSEQ multiplex PCR, and the TCRdb table lists in-frame clones only, not all of them. The sample shows about 58,000 clones, 70% to 85% of them seen only once. Notes on this clone: Its cognate antigen is unknown.

Overall study results and limits: Relative stability marked proton patients; photon patients lost diversity and naive cells. After lymphocyte nadir, photon-treated repertoires showed oligoclonal expansion, especially CD8+ Temra.

Sequencing was performed on peripheral blood, taken from a patient treated with proton-based radiotherapy. The receptor's source is a man aged 60-69 years with pancreatic cancer.

CDR3 amino acids: CASRLAGGSTDTQYF. CDR3 in DNA: TGTGCCAGCAGGTTAGCGGGAGGGAGCACAGATACGCAGTATTTT. The J gene is TRBJ2-3, the V gene TRBV2, with 11 bases matching TRBD2. V lost 6 bases and J lost 0; bases outside the gene matches: 2. The V gene's germline CDR1 is SNHLY and CDR2 FYNNEI. The CDR3 covers 15 residues.